This T cell receptor (beta chain) was captured in a study of T cell repertoires in cytomegalovirus infection. Study in general: Shared public TCR beta signatures pointed to both CMV infection and a matching HLA type. The study's findings and limits: Within the response measured ex vivo, HLA-C-restricted CMV-specific TCR beta clonotypes were dominant.

MiXCR was run by TCRdb on the reads, yielding one entry per CDR3 protein. The sample records roughly 49,000 distinct CDR3 sequences, roughly 22% being singletons. With regard to this clonotype: No antigen is known for it.

Germline loops: CDR1 LNHDA, CDR2 SQIVND (reference sequence). The ends were cut back, 1 base at V and 7 bases at J, with 14 bases in the middle. This CDR3 has 15 residues. This sequence joins TRBV19 and TRBJ2-1, with D uncertain. The input for sequencing was CD8+ T cells from cultured PBMCs, taken from culture after CMV antigen stimulation. This TCR was sampled from a human donor in good health (CMV status not recorded). Some clones in this sample may be carry-over from other donors' samples. CDR3 sequence reads: CASSIGTPGWNEQFF. CDR3 bases: TGTGCCAGTAGTATAGGTACGCCTGGTTGGAATGAGCAGTTCTTC.